These T cell receptor beta chains were read from a single sample in a study of T cells in localized non-small cell lung cancer. TCRdb keeps only in-frame clones here, not all; method: immunoSEQ multiplex PCR. Counted here are 25,000 to 35,000 clones, around 93% occurring once; the ten biggest clones make up approximately 2%. The sequences come from peripheral blood, collected before any cancer treatment. The receptors shown here come from a female donor at least 60 years old with stage I lung adenocarcinoma. Each CDR3 is given with its conserved first and last residue. A D gene is named only where the DNA matches it firmly. Clone sizes are given selectively: once, few, many, or a class where the clone is expanded.

j_call | d_call | v_call | clone_size | cdr3_nt | cdr3_aa
TRBJ1-3 | . | TRBV6-5 | once | TGTGCCAGCAGTTTACAGGTCGGAAACACCATATATTTT | CASSLQVGNTIYF
TRBJ2-2 | . | TRBV4-1 | . | TGCGCCAGCAGCCAAGTCGTCGCCAAGTCGAACACCGGGGAGCTGTTTTTT | CASSQVVAKSNTGELFF
TRBJ2-1 | . | TRBV9 | . | TGTGCCAGCAGCCCTGGTGACGGGGAGCAGTTCTTC | CASSPGDGEQFF
TRBJ1-1 | . | TRBV7-2 | . | TGTGCCAGCAGCGAAATCCGGGGCACTGAAGCTTTCTTT | CASSEIRGTEAFF
TRBJ2-3 | . | TRBV28 | once | TGTGCCAGCCTCGGCTTTCCTAGCACAGATACGCAGTATTTT | CASLGFPSTDTQYF
TRBJ1-6 | . | TRBV6-5 | . | TGTGCCAGCCACGAGACCTTAAATTCACCCCTCCACTTT | CASHETLNSPLHF
TRBJ1-3 | TRBD1 | TRBV4-1 | . | TGCGCCAGCAGCCAGGGAACGACAGGGTTCTCTGGAAATACCATATATTTT | CASSQGTTGFSGNTIYF
TRBJ2-1 | TRBD2 | TRBV4-1 | . | TGCGCCAGCAGCCAAGATCTCATGGCGGGGGAATACAATGAGCAGTTCTTC | CASSQDLMAGEYNEQFF
TRBJ2-7 | . | TRBV4-2 | . | TGTGCCAGCAGCCAAGAAGGTGGGCAGGGAGTCTCCTACGAGCAGTACTTC | CASSQEGGQGVSYEQYF
TRBJ2-7 | . | TRBV4-3 | . | TGCGCCAGCAGCCAAGACGGGGCGGACGAGCAGTACTTC | CASSQDGADEQYF
TRBJ2-7 | . | TRBV2 | . | TGTGCCAGCAGCCAGGACAGGGAGGGACTCGAGCAGTACTTC | CASSQDREGLEQYF
TRBJ1-5 | . | TRBV27 | . | TGTGCCAGCAGTTTATTAGGCGGTTCTGATCAGCCCCAGCATTTT | CASSLLGGSDQPQHF
TRBJ1-3 | . | TRBV6-1 | . | TGTGCCAGCAGTGTAACCAGGGATACTGGAAACACCATATATTTT | CASSVTRDTGNTIYF
TRBJ1-1 | . | TRBV4-3 | once | TGCGCCAGCAGCCAAGGATTCGATGAAGCTTTCTTT | CASSQGFDEAFF
TRBJ1-1 | TRBD1 | TRBV30 | . | TGTGCCTGGAGTGTCTCCTCAGGGGGGACCAACACTGAAGCTTTCTTT | CAWSVSSGGTNTEAFF